This T cell receptor (beta chain) derives from a study of blood T cell repertoires in COVID-19. Study in general: Sources were T cells, B-cell-depleted T cells, or PBMCs; the material itself was cDNA or gDNA.

In the original processing: Scientists estimated how many nucleated cells there were by amplifying reference gene primers. Profiled with immunoSEQ multiplex PCR; TCRdb holds only in-frame clones, not every one. V and J calls plus clone size are reproduced from that table; the DNA served to infer D and trimming. The sample shows around 120,000 clones, around 87% of them seen only once. This receptor was obtained from a woman in her seventies with acute or convalescent COVID-19. Sequencing was performed on peripheral blood.

The CDR3: CAISDPTSGELFF. In DNA, the CDR3 is TGTGCCATCAGTGACCCCACATCCGGGGAGCTGTTTTTT. The chain couples TRBV10-3 to TRBJ2-2; no clear D gene. The CDR3 extends over 13 amino acids. The V end lost 3 bases, the J end lost 6 bases, and 8 bases lay between the germline ends. Germline CDR1 reads ENHRY; CDR2 reads SYGVKD.